Below, one TCR beta chain is given with its context. The data were obtained in a study of blood T cell repertoires in COVID-19. Overall study context: Samples of COVID-19 (acute and convalescent) were obtained from the United States, Italy and Spain. PBMCs, B-cell-depleted T cells, or T cells were the source of the cDNA or gDNA that made up the material.

In the original analysis: For nucleated cells, counts were estimated from reference gene primer amplification. Here immunoSEQ multiplex PCR was the method, and the copy in TCRdb shows in-frame clones only, minus some. D and trimming were read from the DNA, whereas the V and J calls and clone size are those reported in that table. The sample holds 250,000 to 300,000 clones, around 80% seen once. This TCR derives from a man older than 75 with acute or convalescent COVID-19. Sequencing was carried out using peripheral blood.

This CDR3 reads CASSSGTGKNIQYF. CDR3 DNA sequence: TGTGCCAGCAGCTCCGGGACAGGGAAAAACATTCAGTACTTC. V and J are TRBV7-3 and TRBJ2-4, with TRBD1 matching 9 bases. Losses at the gene ends were 4 bases for V and 4 bases for J; bases not matched to a gene: 2. Per the germline V gene, CDR1 is SGHTA and CDR2 is FQGTGA. This CDR3 contains 14 residues.